Listed below are T cell receptor beta chains from one sample, sequenced in a study of siplizumab effects on memory and regulatory T cells. The data were produced by immunoSEQ multiplex PCR, yet TCRdb's version contains in-frame clones alone and is incomplete. The repertoire holds some 100,000 clones, with approximately 94% as singletons. The specimen was Tregs sorted from blood. These receptors were obtained from a human donor in good health. The CDR3 runs from the conserved cysteine through the conserved F or W. D genes are given only for firm matches. Clone size is stated in some rows and not others, as once, few, many or a class when expanded.

>TRBV18|-|TRBJ2-7|-
CASSPPAGSSYEQYF
TGTGCCAGCTCACCACCAGCTGGGTCCTCCTACGAGCAGTACTTC
>TRBV5-3|-|TRBJ2-2|-
CARSSLPGELFF
TGTGCCAGAAGCTCACTCCCCGGGGAGCTGTTTTTT
>TRBV11-3|-|TRBJ1-1|-
CASSFTGSTEAFF
TGTGCCAGCAGCTTTACAGGGTCCACTGAAGCTTTCTTT
>TRBV7-9|-|TRBJ2-7|-
CASSLVRGPPGYEQYF
TGTGCCAGCAGCTTAGTTCGGGGCCCTCCGGGCTACGAGCAGTACTTC
>TRBV4-1|-|TRBJ2-7|-
CASSQDQTLAGRSYEQYF
TGCGCCAGCAGCCAAGATCAGACGTTGGCGGGAAGGTCCTACGAGCAGTACTTC
>TRBV6-1|-|TRBJ2-1|TRBD2
CASSAYTSGIGHEQFF
TGTGCCAGCAGTGCCTACACTAGCGGGATAGGTCATGAGCAGTTCTTC
>TRBV27|-|TRBJ2-1|-
CASSFRTTNEQFF
TGTGCCAGCAGTTTCCGGACGACTAATGAGCAGTTCTTC
>TRBV6-5|-|TRBJ1-1|TRBD1
CASSSPTGMNTEAFF
TGTGCCAGCAGCTCACCGACAGGGATGAACACTGAAGCTTTCTTT
>TRBV27|-|TRBJ2-7|-
CASSLTGRVSEQYF
TGTGCCAGCAGTTTAACAGGGAGGGTTTCCGAGCAGTACTTC
>TRBV7-9|-|TRBJ2-6|TRBD1
CASSFSRGTGGAGANVLTF
TGTGCCAGCAGCTTTTCTAGAGGGACAGGGGGCGCTGGGGCCAACGTCCTGACTTTC
>TRBV6-5|once|TRBJ2-2|-
CASSQQGRSGELFF
TGTGCCAGCAGCCAACAAGGGCGTTCCGGGGAGCTGTTTTTT
>TRBV19|-|TRBJ2-2|TRBD1
CASSLRGPGELFF
TGTGCCAGTAGTTTAAGGGGGCCCGGGGAGCTGTTTTTT
>TRBV27|-|TRBJ1-2|TRBD1
CASSPFQGVDYGYTF
TGTGCCAGCAGTCCATTCCAGGGGGTGGACTATGGCTACACCTTC
>TRBV7-3|-|TRBJ2-3|TRBD2
CASSLKVLAGAVEGDTQYF
TGTGCCAGCAGCTTGAAAGTACTAGCGGGAGCTGTGGAAGGAGATACGCAGTATTTT
>TRBV5-1|-|TRBJ2-2|-
CASSYAGWTGELFF
TGCGCCAGCAGCTACGCAGGGTGGACCGGGGAGCTGTTTTTT
>TRBV10-2|-|TRBJ1-1|-
CASSVVGGLAFF
TGCGCCAGCAGTGTTGTTGGGGGGCTTGCTTTCTTT